This T cell receptor (beta chain) was identified in a study of cytomegalovirus exposure and HLA in healthy donors (dated by TCRdb to between 2016 and 2019). For context, the study as a whole: An earlier analysis of more than 550 of the donors reported approximately 300 Gb of sequence data and 90 million to 120 million unique TCR beta sequences obtained from about 179 million T cells. A later genetic analysis took genome-wide SNP genotypes for about three fifths of the roughly 670 donors and used that subset as a discovery cohort. High-throughput TCR immunosequencing, statistical association of individual TCRs with disease status, and machine learning were combined to predict cytomegalovirus infection status. In a later analysis, previously published TCR beta repertoires from 600 to 850 donors were re-analyzed and high-resolution HLA genotyping was added so that TCR occurrence patterns could be studied. The genetic ancestry cluster associated with self-reported Caucasian donors included 81% of the roughly 380 genotyped donors. Every discovery cohort repertoire had been produced on one sequencing platform. Because of strong linkage in the cohort, a handful of DR-DQ haplotypes were treated as single units for association and clustering. Using immunosequencing, the study profiled T cell repertoires from 640 or so subjects and related those repertoires to cytomegalovirus serostatus. In addition to the first cohort of around 670 subjects, a separate validation cohort of under 150 different subjects was used. Donor age, sex, ethnicity and CMV serostatus were compiled alongside the repertoire data. The number of donors typed differed by locus, with about 629-630 for A, B, C, DRB1 and DQB1, roughly 520 for DQA1, 600 to 610 for DPA1, and around 450 for DPB1. The study aimed to test whether signatures of past pathogen exposure could be identified by cataloging public T cell receptors. An earlier analysis of 587 of the donors used high-throughput TCR beta sequencing to judge whether each TCR beta V gene segment behaved as functional or pseudogenic. On average, approximately 250,000 unique TCR beta nucleotide sequences were sequenced per donor among 350 to 400 genotyped donors of the cohort, with 15% to 20% of those sequences being non-productive. HLA typing included class I and class II loci at four-digit resolution. An early release covering roughly 640 HLA-typed donors comprised approximately 290 gigabases of sequencing data and approximately 85 million unique TCR sequences. Rather than using new phenotypic data, the later analysis identified candidate immune exposures from TCR beta sequences and from how often those sequences occurred across donors.

Details on this clone: Its antigen has not been determined. No clone much larger than this one lies a single base away; base qualities are absent.

In total, around 600 healthy bone marrow donors made up the cohort. At the time of sampling, all cohort members were nominally healthy, though unrecorded immune exposures were likely present. The donor was CMV seronegative and was included in the group of about 350 seronegative cohort members. Every donor gave a peripheral blood sample, and the peripheral blood mononuclear cells from that sample were used for TCR beta sequencing. Genomic DNA was extracted from the blood cell samples with the Qiagen DNeasy Blood Extraction Kit. V gives up 0 bases and J gives up 0 bases, and the segment between their germline ends measures 14 bases. The CDR3 goes from the cysteine to the phenylalanine over 17 residues. Kept here is only the CDR3 DNA, which spans 51 bases and is read in frame from base 1. The germline V gene provides CDR1 SQVTM and CDR2 ANQGSEA. Study-level results and caveats: Roughly uniform sequencing depth across donors was assumed in presence/absence analyses, although this assumption may not hold. A later analysis found that most CMV-associated TCR beta chains appeared HLA-restricted, with HLA associations seemingly driven largely by CMV exposure. When HLA alleles, especially DR and DQ, strongly co-occurred, attributing TCR associations to individual alleles was difficult. In vitro tests confirmed that a few of the cytomegalovirus-associated TCR beta chains recognize cytomegalovirus antigens. In this cohort, only TCR beta chains were sequenced, and detectable features were limited by the absence of alpha or paired-chain data. In a later analysis, HLA-associated TCR beta chains were found to be more clonally expanded and to have lower generation probabilities than equally common non-associated chains. Because counts were too low, approximately 15 rarely observed V segments, including chromosome 9 orphons, were excluded from the earlier analysis of under 650 of the donors. Because some donors lacked HLA typing at each locus, the association tests relied only on the typed subset. The study gave a list of around 170 TCR beta chains associated with cytomegalovirus. In a later genetic analysis, a missense DCLRE1C variant was associated with V-gene and J-gene trimming of TCR beta chains, and the association was replicated in an independent cohort. Most TCR sequences were observed very rarely across donors, whereas some public TCRs were present in many individuals. The only immune exposure information available for the cohort was CMV serostatus. A further reported finding was that TCR beta sequences accurately predicted the HLA-A and HLA-B alleles for most subjects in the first cohort. The authors suggested that the approach could potentially be generalized to other disease states and immunological phenotypes. Broadly in line with IMGT annotations, most TCR beta V segments showed up in productive rearrangements about 90% or about 30% of the time in an earlier analysis of a few hundred of the donors. The classifier was reported to diagnose cytomegalovirus status with high specificity and sensitivity in both the original cohort and the validation cohort. Linkage disequilibrium might explain the correlated functional status among segregating V segments, but an unknown experimental factor could not be excluded. A later analysis found that TCR association rates varied across HLA loci, with DRB1 alleles showing the most associated TCRs and HLA-C alleles the fewest. A cluster of highly shared sequence variants was judged likely to be a technical artifact of the sequencing pipeline. Some IMGT-functional V segments, including TRBV6-2 and TRBV6-3, could not be distinguished by the 87-base-pair reads and were therefore excluded. In a later genetic analysis, fewer N-insertions in productive TCRs were reported among donors in an Asian-associated ancestry cluster than the roughly 700-donor mean. In a later analysis, around 15,000 TCR beta sequences were associated with specific HLA alleles at a false discovery rate of 0.05. Several of the top co-occurrence clusters appeared to be linked to parvovirus B19, influenza, CMV and Epstein-Barr virus, according to a later analysis.

The method was the immunoSEQ multiplex PCR assay. A mixture of 60 forward primers for TCR Vbeta segments and 13 reverse primers for TCR Jbeta segments was used in the multiplex PCR. The CDR3 region of rearranged TCR beta genes was amplified from genomic DNA with a multiplex PCR assay. On the Illumina HiSeq System, the amplified TCR beta libraries were sequenced as 87-base-pair reads. As for how the authors treated the data: A later analysis counted about 80 million unique TCR beta chains across the 700 or so repertoires, and 9 million to 14 million of these chains were shared by at least two donors. Raw reads were error-corrected and collapsed into unique sequences with a nearest-neighbor algorithm that merged closely related sequences to remove PCR and sequencing errors. V, D and J gene segments were assigned by aligning CDR3 sequences to IMGT reference sequences. For a sequence to be retained, at least a six-nucleotide match to both a V gene segment and a J gene segment was required. A rearrangement was called productive if the CDR3 had no stop codons and remained in frame with V and J, and every other rearrangement was called non-productive. CDR3 was defined by IMGT convention, running from the second conserved V-encoded cysteine to the conserved J-encoded phenylalanine. The earlier analysis of roughly 590 of the donors excluded any sequence lacking an unambiguous match to a single V gene segment. In an earlier analysis of some 590 of the donors, V segments were called functional above 56.7% productive rearrangements and were called segregating when the between-donor standard deviation exceeded 5%. A statistical classification framework was developed to diagnose cytomegalovirus status using the catalog of TCR beta chain sequences. V and J gene assignment, in a later analysis, came from comparing TCR nucleotide sequences with IMGT/GENE-DB human TR gene sequences. A later analysis assigned CDR3 sequences and most-parsimonious VDJ recombination scenarios with the TCRdist pipeline. In a later analysis, every TCR beta chain was defined by the combination of its CDR3 amino acid sequence and its V-gene family, and reads without a unique V-gene family were dropped. In a later analysis, some 600 highly shared, low-generation-probability nucleotide sequences were removed to address suspected cross-contamination and a sequencing artifact. In a later analysis, a clonal expansion index was calculated for each public chain from normalized within-repertoire ranks of inferred template counts. In a later analysis, generation probabilities were computed with a VDJ recombination model fitted to out-of-frame rearrangements, and the resulting probabilities were checked against IGoR. Hypergeometric tests were used in a later analysis to score TCR-TCR, TCR-HLA and TCR-CMV co-occurrence, with a repertoire-size bias correction applied to the TCR pairs. A later analysis estimated false discovery rates by permuting HLA or CMV assignments 20 times. In a later analysis, co-occurring TCRs were grouped with DBSCAN, and TCRdist sequence similarity was added when clustering was performed within HLA-allele-positive subsets. Repertoires with fewer than 30,000 or more than 120,000 public chains were left out of co-occurrence clustering, as were about 5 repertoires with anomalous nucleotide sharing. TCRdb provides this immuneACCESS table in a form limited to in-frame rearrangements. Some clones are lacking; in checked studies, under half of them reflect an unresolved V gene, and why the rest are absent is not known. V and J calls and clone size come straight from that table; D and trimming were deduced from the DNA. A total of more than 85,000 clones appear in this sample, around 77% of them only once. In total, the top ten clones hold approximately 8% of the sample.

Sequencing was carried out using PBMCs. Recombination linked TRBV29-1 to TRBJ2-2; confidence is insufficient to name the D gene. The clonotype originates from a female donor in good health and CMV-seronegative. The nucleotide sequence is TGCAGCGTTGAAGAGAACAGACGAGAGACGAACACCGGGGAGCTGTTTTTT. It translates as CSVEENRRETNTGELFF.